These 15 T cell receptor beta chains came from one sample sequenced in a study of cytotoxic CD8 clonotypes in ibrutinib-treated CLL. Repertoires were generated with immunoSEQ multiplex PCR, while TCRdb's copy carries only in-frame clones and drops some. The sample contains approximately 130,000 clones, 80% to 85% of which appear only once. The source material was PBMCs, sampled after 24 months of ibrutinib treatment. The receptors stem from a human donor with chronic lymphocytic leukemia.

This chain links TRBV5-1 with TRBJ2-2; 8 nucleotides agree with TRBD1. V was clipped by 4 bases and J by 6 bases; unmatched bases: 5. The length of the CDR3 is 14 residues. Germline values: CDR1 SGHRS, CDR2 YFSETQ. The CDR3 is CASSPTGASGELFF. The CDR3 nucleotides read TGCGCCAGCAGCCCGACAGGGGCGTCCGGGGAGCTGTTTTTT.

The J gene is TRBJ2-3, the V gene TRBV18, with no clear D. This CDR3 contains 13 residues. Germline-derived CDR1 and CDR2 are KGHSH and LQKENI. The V gene lost 6 bases and the J gene lost 0 bases, with 7 bases spanning the gap. The CDR3 sequence is CASSVLSTDTQYF. CDR3 nucleotide sequence: TGTGCCAGCTCCGTACTTAGCACAGATACGCAGTATTTT.

CDR3 loop: CASSSRTGGGYEQYF. The CDR3 DNA reads as TGTGCCAGCAGCTCCAGGACAGGGGGAGGCTACGAGCAGTACTTC. The chain couples TRBV11-2 to TRBJ2-7, with 10 bases aligning to TRBD1. The CDR3 runs 15 residues. V trimming: 4 bases; J trimming: 3 bases; junction bases outside the gene matches: 6. The V gene's germline CDR1 is SGHAT and CDR2 FQNNGV.

The J gene is TRBJ1-2, the V gene TRBV28; possibly TRBD1 for D (6 bases). Looked up from germline, CDR1 is MDHEN and CDR2 is SYDVKM. The V and J ends lost 7 bases and 0 bases respectively, with 18 bases between them. This CDR3 comprises 16 residues. Here the CDR3 DNA reads TGTGCCAGCACCTCCCAAGGACAGTCAACTAACTATGGCTACACCTTC. Translating gives CASTSQGQSTNYGYTF.

CDR3 sequence (DNA): TGTGCCAGTAGTACAGCCGGGACAGGGGCTAATTCACCCCTCCACTTT. It yields the protein CASSTAGTGANSPLHF. V is TRBV19 and J is TRBJ1-6, with 10 bases identical to TRBD1. Germline V gives CDR1 LNHDA, CDR2 SQIVND (reference sequence). V lost 4 bases to trimming and J lost 6 bases; unmatched junction nucleotides: 6. This CDR3 contains 16 residues.

The chain links TRBV9 to TRBJ2-3; D gene uncertain. This CDR3 has 12 amino acids. Germline CDR1 and CDR2: SGDLS and YYNGEE. With 0 bases removed from V and 6 bases from J, the gap between germline ends came to 5 bases. The CDR3 reads CASSVGVDTQYF. CDR3 in DNA: TGTGCCAGCAGCGTAGGGGTTGATACGCAGTATTTT. Complete variable domain (other parts from reference TRBV9 and TRBJ2-3): DSGVTQTPKHLITATGQRVTLRCSPRSGDLSVYWYQQSLDQGLQFLIQYYNGEERAKGNILERFSAQQFPDLHSELNLSSLELGDSALYFCASSVGVDTQYFGPGTRLTVL.

The V call is TRBV14, the J call TRBJ1-2; TRBD1 might be the D (5 bases). The germline V gene encodes CDR1 SGHDN and CDR2 FVKESK. Trimming removed 0 bases at V and 7 bases at J, with 12 bases between. The CDR3 spans 14 residues. The CDR3 DNA reads as TGTGCCAGCAGCCAAGACTGGCAGGGCGGTGGCTACACCTTC. Protein sequence: CASSQDWQGGGYTF. Variable domain in full (rest from reference TRBV14 and TRBJ1-2): EAGVTQFPSHSVIEKGQTVTLRCDPISGHDNLYWYRRVMGKEIKFLLHFVKESKQDESGMPNNRFLAERTGGTYSTLKVQPAELEDSGVYFCASSQDWQGGGYTFGSGTRLTVV.

V gene TRBV11-3 combines with J gene TRBJ1-5; D is uncertain. Deletions cut 0 bases from V and 3 bases from J, with 9 bases between. Germline-derived CDR1 and CDR2 are SGHNT and YENEEA. The CDR3 length is 15 residues. In nucleotides, the CDR3 is TGTGCCAGCAGCTTAGAATGGGGTCACAATCAGCCCCAGCATTTT. It yields the protein CASSLEWGHNQPQHF.

The V gene is TRBV4-1, the J gene TRBJ1-6, with D maybe TRBD1 (5 bases). CDR3 length equals 15 residues. The V gene's germline CDR1 is MGHRA and CDR2 YSYEKL. With 0 bases removed from V and 10 bases from J, the gap between germline ends came to 13 bases. Here the CDR3 DNA reads TGCGCCAGCAGCCAAGATTCAGGGATCGTATCACCCCTCCACTTT. It translates to CASSQDSGIVSPLHF.

V gene TRBV7-9 combines with J gene TRBJ1-4; no firm D call. This CDR3 region has 12 residues. Germline V lookup: CDR1 SEHNR, CDR2 FQNEAQ (reference sequence). V was trimmed by 1 base and J by 10 bases, leaving 7 bases between them. The CDR3 is CASSLDEGKLFF. In DNA, the CDR3 is TGTGCCAGCAGCTTAGATGAGGGAAAACTGTTTTTT.

The J gene is TRBJ2-3, the V gene TRBV10-3; the D gene is possibly TRBD2 (5 bases). The CDR3 has 14 residues. The V end was cut by 2 bases, the J end by 4 bases, with 10 bases between. Per the germline V gene, CDR1 is ENHRY and CDR2 is SYGVKD. The CDR3: CAISEEGFADTQYF. The DNA of the CDR3 is TGTGCCATCAGTGAGGAGGGTTTCGCAGATACGCAGTATTTT.

Here the CDR3 reads CASSFLDRVNSPLHF. The DNA of the CDR3 is TGTGCCAGTAGTTTTCTCGACAGGGTCAATTCACCCCTCCACTTT. The chain combines TRBV19 with TRBJ1-6; 7 bases map to TRBD1. The CDR3 loop spans 15 amino acids. V shed 5 bases, J shed 7 bases, and the junction held 8 bases outside the gene matches. Looked up from germline, CDR1 is LNHDA and CDR2 is SQIVND (reference sequence).

The chain couples TRBV29-1 to TRBJ2-3; tentative D call: TRBD2 (5 bases). There are 13 residues in the CDR3. Trimming stripped 4 bases from V and 2 bases from J, with 10 bases between. Per germline, CDR1 SQVTM and CDR2 ANQGSEA. The CDR3 nucleotides read TGCAGCGTTGCGGGAACCTACACAGATACGCAGTATTTT. Protein sequence: CSVAGTYTDTQYF.

The rearrangement uses TRBV4-3 and TRBJ2-3, with a tentative D call TRBD2 (6 bases). CDR3 length: 16 amino acids. V gave up 1 base and J gave up 1 base, with 12 bases separating them. Germline loops: CDR1 LGHNA, CDR2 YSLEER. The CDR3 loop reads CASSQGRAGGTDTQYF. The CDR3 nucleotides are TGCGCCAGCAGCCAAGGCCGAGCGGGTGGCACAGATACGCAGTATTTT.

The chain uses TRBV9 and TRBJ2-1; D is unresolved. The V gene lost 0 bases and the J gene lost 9 bases, with 4 bases spanning the gap. CDR1 and CDR2 from the germline V gene are SGDLS and YYNGEE. CDR3 length: 11 amino acids. CDR3 residues: CASSVGGEQFF. The CDR3, as DNA: TGTGCCAGCAGCGTAGGTGGTGAGCAGTTCTTC.